These 20 T cell receptor beta chains were all obtained from the same sample, sequenced in a study of blood T cells in healthy people across ages. Next came a second PCR, run for roughly 6 to 11 cycles, which used a sample-barcoded 5' primer along with a J-beta primer mix. Each CDR3 protein is one row after TCRdb ran MiXCR on the 5' RACE reads. The sample lists roughly 1,000,000 distinct CDR3 sequences; about 25% were seen once. Separately, the same data were catalogued under a study of T cells of mothers and their children.

Material for sequencing was blood. Every receptor here comes from a girl aged 2-10 years in good health.

This chain joins TRBV2 and TRBJ1-5; D might be TRBD1 (5 bases). This CDR3 contains 14 residues. CDR1 and CDR2 (germline): SNHLY, FYNNEI. V was pared by 2 bases and J by 4 bases, with 9 bases between. The CDR3 loop is CASSETGPNQPQHF. The CDR3 DNA follows: TGTGCCAGCAGTGAAACAGGTCCAAATCAGCCCCAGCATTTT.

The table lists this clonotype with a few counts. The chain employs TRBV5-5 and TRBJ2-6; D gene ambiguous. CDR1 and CDR2 (germline): SGHKS, YYEKEE (reference sequence). CDR3 size: 14 residues. Trimming cost V 1 base and J 2 bases, with 4 bases left between them. In DNA form, the CDR3 reads TGTGCCAGCAGCTTGAGTCCTGGGGCCAACGTCCTGACTTTC. Translating it yields CASSLSPGANVLTF.

In its sample, this clonotype was seen a few times. CDR3 sequence (DNA): TGTGCCAGCAGCCAAGCACTAGCGGGGGGTCTCATGTCCTACGAGCAGTACTTC. This translates into CASSQALAGGLMSYEQYF. V and J are TRBV4-2 and TRBJ2-7, with 12 bases lining up with TRBD2. Germline V gene sequence: CDR1 LGHNA, CDR2 YNFKEQ. The ends lost 1 base at V and 1 base at J; junction bases unmatched: 8. This CDR3 spans 18 amino acids.

This clonotype was seen a handful of times. This chain joins TRBV7-6 and TRBJ1-2, with unresolved D. In germline, CDR1 is SGHVS, CDR2 FNYEAQ. Deletions cut 2 bases from V and 2 bases from J, with 12 bases between. The CDR3 runs to 15 residues. The CDR3 bases are TGTGCCAGCAGCTTACTTCCGGCCTCAAACTATGGCTACACCTTC. It codes for CASSLLPASNYGYTF.

The chain links TRBV7-8 to TRBJ2-1; unclear D gene. The CDR3 totals 14 residues. Germline V gene sequence: CDR1 SGHVS, CDR2 FQNEAQ. Deletions cut 4 bases from V and 6 bases from J, with 13 bases between. CDR3 coding DNA: TGTGCCAGCAGCTCGTACGACATCAGCAATGAGCAGTTCTTC. Translating gives CASSSYDISNEQFF.

Only a few counts were recorded for this clonotype. The rearrangement uses TRBV29-1 and TRBJ2-7, with D perhaps given as TRBD1 or TRBD2 (7 bases each). The V and J ends lost 0 bases and 3 bases respectively, with 18 bases between them. Germline CDR1 is SQVTM and CDR2 is ANQGSEA. The CDR3 extends over 16 amino acids. CDR3 bases: TGCAGCGTTGAAGATCTTGGAGGGGGCGGGAGCTACGAGCAGTACTTC. The encoded protein is CSVEDLGGGGSYEQYF.

There are a few counts of this clonotype. V is TRBV29-1 and J is TRBJ1-4; no clear D gene. The V end lost 4 bases, the J end lost 6 bases, and 12 bases lay between the germline ends. The CDR3 consists of 13 residues. The germline CDR1 and CDR2 sequences are SQVTM and ANQGSEA. DNA for the CDR3: TGCAGCGTTGTATACGAGACGGATGAAAAACTGTTTTTT. Protein sequence: CSVVYETDEKLFF.

The genes are TRBV29-1 and TRBJ1-2; 9 nucleotides align to TRBD1. With V trimmed by 5 bases and J by 2 bases, 21 bases remained unmatched. Germline V gives CDR1 SQVTM, CDR2 ANQGSEA. This CDR3 contains 19 residues. The CDR3 nucleotides are TGCAGCGTTTTCTCCGCGGCCGGGACAGGGCCCGTTCGCAACTATGGCTACACCTTC. Translating gives CSVFSAAGTGPVRNYGYTF.

This clonotype turned up a few times. The gene calls are TRBV5-1 and TRBJ2-6, with a weak D call TRBD1 (5 bases). V lost 5 bases to trimming and J lost 9 bases, with 12 bases between them. The CDR3 totals 13 residues. Germline loops: CDR1 SGHRS, CDR2 YFSETQ. The CDR3, as DNA: TGCGCCAGCAGAACGACAGAGGACAACGTCCTGACTTTC. This codes for CASRTTEDNVLTF.

The chain recombines TRBV5-1 with TRBJ2-5; possible D gene TRBD2, 5 bases. The DNA end favors TRBJ2-7, so the J call may be wrong. Germline V gene lookup returns CDR1 SGHRS and CDR2 YFSETQ. This CDR3 is 13 amino acids long. The chain's CDR3 is CASSFREGYEQYF. The CDR3 DNA reads TGCGCCAGCAGCTTTAGAGAGGGCTACGAGCAGTACTTC.

This clonotype was recorded only once. The CDR3, as DNA: TGTGCCACCAGTAAGGGAGAATCCTACAATGAGCAGTTCTTC. Encoded protein: CATSKGESYNEQFF. This chain connects TRBV24-1 to TRBJ2-1; D is possibly TRBD2 (5 bases). With 6 bases removed from V and 1 base from J, the gap between germline ends came to 9 bases. The CDR3 runs 14 residues. CDR1 KGHDR and CDR2 SFDVKD come from the germline V gene.

CDR3 DNA: TGTGCCAGCAGTCCTAGACTATCCCAAGAGACCCAGTACTTC. It codes for CASSPRLSQETQYF. The chain links TRBV9 to TRBJ2-5; D is perhaps TRBD2 (5 bases). Germline V lookup: CDR1 SGDLS, CDR2 YYNGEE. V dropped 5 bases and J dropped 1 base, with 12 bases sitting between them. The CDR3 covers 14 residues.

This clonotype was observed a handful of times. The rearrangement joins TRBV4-3 to TRBJ2-3, with a tentative D call TRBD1 (5 bases). V was trimmed by 6 bases and J by 5 bases, leaving 15 bases between them. Germline CDR1 reads LGHNA; CDR2 reads YSLEER. The CDR3 runs 14 residues. Here the CDR3 DNA reads TGCGCCAGCAGGAAACAGGCAATCGAAGATACGCAGTATTTT. It translates to CASRKQAIEDTQYF.

This clonotype was counted ten times or more. The chain joins TRBV7-2 to TRBJ2-1; 9 nucleotides line up with TRBD1. Germline loops: CDR1 SGHTA, CDR2 FQGNSA. V lost 5 bases and J lost 5; bases outside the gene matches: 1. This CDR3 has 13 amino acids. Written as DNA, the CDR3 is TGTGCCAGCAGCCGGGACAGGGACAATGAGCAGTTCTTC. It encodes CASSRDRDNEQFF.

Only a few counts were recorded for this clonotype. This rearrangement joins TRBV28 to TRBJ2-4, with D possibly being TRBD2 (6 bases). V shed 3 bases and J shed 0 bases, with 9 bases lying between them. Germline V CDR1 and CDR2: MDHEN, SYDVKM. The CDR3 extends over 15 amino acids. CDR3: CASSLGLVAKNIQYF. The CDR3 bases are TGTGCCAGCAGTTTGGGACTGGTAGCCAAAAACATTCAGTACTTC.

This clonotype was seen a handful of times. The rearrangement uses TRBV11-2 and TRBJ1-1; D gene uncertain. This CDR3 is built from 10 residues. Trimming left V 11 bases short and J 3 bases short, with 7 bases between. Germline V lookup: CDR1 SGHAT, CDR2 FQNNGV. The CDR3, as DNA: TGTGCCGCGGGCGACACTGAAGCTTTCTTT. Encoded protein: CAAGDTEAFF.

This sequence joins TRBV9 and TRBJ1-2, with D hard to call. V gave up 2 bases and J gave up 3 bases, with 17 bases separating them. The CDR3 totals 16 residues. CDR1 and CDR2 from the germline V gene are SGDLS and YYNGEE. CDR3 in amino acids: CASSVDPGRDDYGYTF. DNA of the CDR3: TGTGCCAGCAGCGTGGACCCAGGACGCGATGACTATGGCTACACCTTC. The full variable domain, completed using reference TRBV9 and TRBJ1-2, is DSGVTQTPKHLITATGQRVTLRCSPRSGDLSVYWYQQSLDQGLQFLIQYYNGEERAKGNILERFSAQQFPDLHSELNLSSLELGDSALYFCASSVDPGRDDYGYTFGSGTRLTVV.

This clonotype has only a few counts. The V and J genes are TRBV7-2 and TRBJ2-3, with 7 bases identical to TRBD2. CDR1 and CDR2 (germline): SGHTA, FQGNSA. This CDR3 is built from 16 residues. V lost 0 bases and J lost 0; bases outside the gene matches: 3. The CDR3 is CASSLALGGSTDTQYF. CDR3 DNA sequence: TGTGCCAGCAGCTTAGCGCTCGGGGGGAGCACAGATACGCAGTATTTT.

In its sample, this clonotype was seen a few times. Mismatch with germline at one junction end may stem from a read error. V is TRBV5-6 and J is TRBJ2-5; D gene ambiguous. The germline V gene encodes CDR1 SGHDT and CDR2 YYEEEE. The CDR3 runs 12 residues. The CDR3 loop is CASSLVTGEQLF. In DNA, the CDR3 is TGTGCCAGCAGCTTGGTCACCGGTGAGCAGCTCTTC.

This clonotype came up a few times. The V gene is TRBV29-1, the J gene TRBJ2-5; 10 nucleotides match TRBD2. The J call may be faulty, since TRBJ2-7 better matches the DNA end. The CDR3 consists of 16 residues. Per germline, CDR1 SQVTM and CDR2 ANQGSEA. The DNA of the CDR3 is TGCAGCGTGGGGGTCATAAGGCTAGCGGGAGTAGACGAGCAGTACTTC. Translated: CSVGVIRLAGVDEQYF.